The 11 T cell receptor beta chains listed next were all sequenced from one sample in a study of blood T cell repertoires in COVID-19. Here immunoSEQ multiplex PCR was the method, and the copy in TCRdb shows in-frame clones only, minus some. The sample comprises 300,000 to 450,000 clones, 81% of which are singletons, and about 1.2% rests with the top ten. Sequences were obtained from peripheral blood. The origin of the receptors is a human donor with acute or convalescent COVID-19. The donor label of this sample is uncertain.

CDR3 amino acids: CASSRGFEDRFSGNTIYF. The CDR3 coding sequence is TGTGCCAGCAGCCGGGGATTCGAAGACAGGTTCAGTGGAAACACCATATATTTT. This chain connects TRBV2 to TRBJ1-3, with D possibly TRBD1 on 6 matching bases. V was shortened by 6 bases and J by 3 bases, with 24 bases between the two germline ends. Germline CDR1 and CDR2: SNHLY and FYNNEI. The length of the CDR3 is 18 residues.

The rearrangement uses TRBV5-6 and TRBJ2-7, with 7 bases that match TRBD1. CDR1 is SGHDT and CDR2 is YYEEEE in the germline V gene. The CDR3 is 15 amino acids. With 6 bases clipped from V and 1 base from J, the junction kept 10 bases outside the gene matches. The CDR3 DNA reads TGTGCCAGCATCCGTCTCAGGACAGGTTCCTACGAGCAGTACTTC. Protein sequence: CASIRLRTGSYEQYF.

The rearrangement joins TRBV5-1 to TRBJ1-6; TRBD1 aligns across 7 bases. Germline-derived CDR1 and CDR2 are SGHRS and YFSETQ. The CDR3 extends over 15 amino acids. After removal of 0 bases from V and 7 bases from J, the junction contained 4 bases not matched to a gene. The CDR3 coding sequence is TGCGCCAGCAGCTTGGAGGGACAGAGGAATTCACCCCTCCACTTT. This encodes CASSLEGQRNSPLHF.

J is TRBJ2-7 and V is TRBV10-3; TRBD1 aligns across 9 bases. V dropped 6 bases and J dropped 3; count of bases not matched to a gene: 6. The CDR3 extends over 14 amino acids. Germline V gene lookup returns CDR1 ENHRY and CDR2 SYGVKD. The CDR3 is CAIRNGQGSYEQYF. Here the CDR3 DNA reads TGTGCCATCAGGAACGGACAGGGGAGCTACGAGCAGTACTTC.

The chain recombines TRBV7-8 with TRBJ2-1, with 10 nucleotides matching TRBD2. CDR1 is SGHVS and CDR2 is FQNEAQ in the germline V gene. The CDR3 totals 15 residues. J lost 6 bases, V lost 5 bases, and 7 bases had no gene match. The CDR3 is CASSGRLAGVNEQFF. The CDR3 nucleotides are TGTGCCAGCAGCGGAAGACTAGCGGGTGTCAATGAGCAGTTCTTC.

The chain links TRBV3-1 (or the pseudogene TRBV3-2) to TRBJ2-3, with 8 bases lining up with TRBD1. The germline V gene has CDR1 LGHDT and CDR2 YNNKEL (reference sequence). The CDR3 extends over 15 amino acids. After removal of 3 bases from V and 6 bases from J, the junction contained 8 bases not matched to a gene. CDR3 DNA sequence: TGTGCCAGCAGCCAGCCCGACAGGGGAAGGGATACGCAGTATTTT. Its protein product is CASSQPDRGRDTQYF.

This chain uses TRBV15 with TRBJ2-1; 8 bases are shared with TRBD2. V lost 0 bases and J lost 4; bases outside the gene matches: 5. The CDR3 loop spans 16 amino acids. The germline CDR1 and CDR2 sequences are LNHNV and YYDKDF (reference sequence). CDR3 protein: CATSRDWRGAYNEQFF. As DNA, the CDR3 is TGTGCCACCAGCAGAGACTGGCGGGGGGCATACAATGAGCAGTTCTTC.

The genes are TRBV9 and TRBJ2-7, with no clear D. The CDR3 is 13 amino acids. Deletions cut 1 base from V and 5 bases from J, with 10 bases between. CDR1 and CDR2 from the germline V gene are SGDLS and YYNGEE. DNA for the CDR3: TGTGCCAGCAGCGTAATTAACATCCACGAGCAGTACTTC. It specifies CASSVINIHEQYF. Drawing the rest from reference TRBV9 and TRBJ2-7, the complete variable domain is DSGVTQTPKHLITATGQRVTLRCSPRSGDLSVYWYQQSLDQGLQFLIQYYNGEERAKGNILERFSAQQFPDLHSELNLSSLELGDSALYFCASSVINIHEQYFGPGTRLTVT.

The J gene is TRBJ2-2, the V gene TRBV6-5, with D unclear. With 8 bases removed from V and 6 bases from J, the gap between germline ends came to 10 bases. From germline, CDR1 is MNHEY and CDR2 SVGAGI. This CDR3 has 12 residues. The CDR3 DNA follows: TGTGCCAGCCCCAATCGGGCCGGGGAGCTGTTTTTT. It is translated as CASPNRAGELFF.

The chain uses TRBV30 and TRBJ1-2; TRBD1 is a possible D gene (5 bases). Germline V CDR1 and CDR2: GTSNPN, SVGIG (reference sequence). The ends were cut back, 5 bases at V and 4 bases at J, with 29 bases in the middle. The CDR3 runs to 18 residues. The CDR3 loop is CAWRPGYRGDTQLYGYTF. The CDR3 nucleotides read TGTGCCTGGCGCCCAGGGTACCGCGGGGATACACAACTCTATGGCTACACCTTC.

The chain is built from TRBV12-3 or TRBV12-4 and TRBJ2-7, with D perhaps matching TRBD1 (6 bases). This CDR3 has 13 amino acids. Trimming removed 1 base at V and 5 bases at J, with 9 bases between. The CDR3 region is CASSLVGAHEQYF. The DNA of the CDR3 is TGTGCCAGCAGTTTAGTGGGGGCCCACGAGCAGTACTTC.